The 26 T cell receptor beta chains in this list originate from one sample, sequenced in a study of T cells of healthy individuals. In TCRdb, the 5' RACE reads were re-called with MiXCR into one record per CDR3 protein. The table includes under 70,000 distinct CDR3 sequences, around 15% detected once. These receptors were collected from a human donor in good health.

This clonotype was detected many times. The CDR3 DNA sequence: TGTGCCTGGAATGAGCAGGGGGTTAGTTCACCCCTCCACTTT. This gives the protein CAWNEQGVSSPLHF. V is TRBV30 and J is TRBJ1-6; TRBD1 matches at 7 bases. The junction had 9 bases not matched to a gene; V was cut back by 4 bases and J by 9 bases. CDR3 length: 14 residues. Germline lookup yields CDR1 GTSNPN and CDR2 SVGIG (reference sequence).

This chain joins TRBV10-3 and TRBJ1-5; D gene unclear. This CDR3 region has 14 residues. V was shortened by 10 bases and J by 0 bases, with 13 bases between the two germline ends. The germline V gene has CDR1 ENHRY and CDR2 SYGVKD. The CDR3 region is CATAENNSNQPQHF. As DNA, the CDR3 is TGTGCCACGGCAGAGAATAATAGCAATCAGCCCCAGCATTTT.

This clonotype was seen at least ten times. V is TRBV10-2 and J is TRBJ2-1, with 7 bases identical to TRBD2. Germline values: CDR1 WSHSY, CDR2 SAAADI. The V segment lost 6 bases and the J segment 8 bases; nucleotides outside the gene matches: 19. The CDR3 runs 17 residues. The CDR3 loop reads CASRRSPAGESGHEQFF. As DNA, the CDR3 is TGCGCCAGCAGGCGGAGCCCCGCGGGAGAGTCGGGCCATGAGCAGTTCTTC.

Ten or more counts support this clonotype. The chain recombines TRBV5-1 with TRBJ2-3; 9 bases are shared with TRBD2. V shed 0 bases and J 1 base; nucleotides not matched to a gene: 3. Germline V gene data show CDR1 as SGHRS and CDR2 as YFSETQ. The CDR3 runs 16 residues. The CDR3 sequence is CASSLAAGGRTDTQYF. CDR3 sequence (DNA): TGCGCCAGCAGCTTGGCGGCGGGGGGGCGCACAGATACGCAGTATTTT.

The gene calls are TRBV18 and TRBJ2-2; D is uncertain. The CDR3 spans 14 residues. Germline CDR1 is KGHSH and CDR2 is LQKENI. V was cut by 3 bases and J by 4 bases, with 9 bases left in between. Here the CDR3 reads CASSPPSSTGELFF. The CDR3 nucleotides read TGTGCCAGCTCACCCCCCAGCAGCACCGGGGAGCTGTTTTTT.

This clonotype was counted at least ten times. This chain links TRBV6-5 with TRBJ2-6, with TRBD1 matching 7 bases. The V and J ends lost 8 bases and 0 bases, in that order; junction bases with no gene match: 7. The CDR3 is 16 residues long. Germline V CDR1 and CDR2: MNHEY, SVGAGI. The CDR3 loop reads CASGGTESSGANVLTF. The CDR3 DNA sequence: TGTGCCAGCGGTGGGACAGAAAGCTCTGGGGCCAACGTCCTGACTTTC.

This clonotype showed up just a few times. The rearrangement joins TRBV28 to TRBJ1-5; no definite D call. This CDR3 is 14 amino acids long. Germline V CDR1 and CDR2: MDHEN, SYDVKM. Trimming removed 2 bases at V and 7 bases at J, with 12 bases between. The CDR3 here is CASSLGSGDQPQHF. CDR3 bases: TGTGCCAGCAGTTTAGGTTCGGGAGACCAGCCCCAGCATTTT. Together with reference TRBV28 and TRBJ1-5, the CDR3 gives the full variable domain: DVKVTQSSRYLVKRTGEKVFLECVQDMDHENMFWYRQDPGLGLRLIYFSYDVKMKEKGDIPEGYSVSREKKERFSLILESASTNQTSMYLCASSLGSGDQPQHFGDGTRLSIL.

In its sample, this clonotype was seen many times. This chain connects TRBV29-1 to TRBJ1-1; the D gene is possibly TRBD1 (5 bases). With 6 bases removed from V and 4 bases from J, the gap between germline ends came to 9 bases. Germline V gene data show CDR1 as SQVTM and CDR2 as ANQGSEA. The CDR3 is made up of 11 amino acids. CDR3 sequence (DNA): TGCAGCGTGGGGGGGTCCACTGAAGCTTTCTTT. It yields the protein CSVGGSTEAFF. Variable domain in full (rest from reference TRBV29-1 and TRBJ1-1): SAVISQKPSRDICQRGTSLTIQCQVDSQVTMMFWYRQQPGQSLTLIATANQGSEATYESGFVIDKFPISRPNLTFSTLTVSNMSPEDSSIYLCSVGGSTEAFFGQGTRLTVV.

The count of this clonotype is one. The chain joins TRBV11-2 to TRBJ1-5; D gene unclear. CDR1 and CDR2 (germline): SGHAT, FQNNGV. The V end lost 4 bases, the J end lost 0 bases, and 7 bases lay between the germline ends. This CDR3 contains 14 residues. CDR3 in DNA: TGTGCCAGCAGCTACACAAGTAGCAATCAGCCCCAGCATTTT. It codes for CASSYTSSNQPQHF.

This clonotype occurred many times. The chain uses TRBV5-1 and TRBJ1-5; D uncertain. CDR1 is SGHRS and CDR2 is YFSETQ in the germline V gene. Trimming stripped 4 bases from V and 2 bases from J, with 13 bases between. The CDR3 is 15 amino acids. CDR3 DNA: TGCGCCAGCAGCCGCGAGTTCGGGGGCAATCAGCCCCAGCATTTT. Its protein is CASSREFGGNQPQHF.

This chain connects TRBV7-7 to TRBJ2-2; D call uncertain. Trimming left V 5 bases short and J 5 bases short, with 12 bases between. Germline CDR1 SSHAT, CDR2 FNYEAQ (reference sequence). The CDR3 contains 14 residues. The CDR3 region is CASSTISGTGELFF. In DNA, the CDR3 is TGTGCCAGCAGCACTATTTCTGGAACCGGGGAGCTGTTTTTT.

This clonotype occurred many times. This chain links TRBV29-1 with TRBJ1-2, with D possibly TRBD1 on 6 matching bases. The germline V and J ends were trimmed by 4 bases and 6 bases, with 15 bases remaining between them. The germline V gene has CDR1 SQVTM and CDR2 ANQGSEA. The length of the CDR3 is 13 residues. CDR3 in DNA: TGCAGCGTTGTTGGGCAGGGGTATGATGGCTACACCTTC. Translation: CSVVGQGYDGYTF.

Ten or more counts support this clonotype. This rearrangement joins TRBV6-6 to TRBJ2-2; D is unclear. Germline V lookup: CDR1 MNHNY, CDR2 SVGAGI (reference sequence). Trimming pared 7 bases from V and 3 bases from J, leaving 15 bases between. The CDR3 totals 15 residues. The CDR3 DNA follows: TGTGCCAGCATAGGGCAGGATCTTTACACCGGGGAGCTGTTTTTT. Its translation: CASIGQDLYTGELFF.

As to this clonotype: Being one base from a much bigger clone, this may be a read error. The rearrangement uses TRBV4-1 and TRBJ1-1, with D unresolved. The CDR3 is made up of 15 amino acids. Trimming shortened V by 0 bases and J by 3 bases, and 11 bases separated the two germline ends. Germline V CDR1 and CDR2: MGHRA, YSYEKL. The CDR3 is CASSQEGHAYTEAFF. In DNA form, the CDR3 reads TGCGCCAGCAGCCAAGAAGGGCACGCGTACACTGAAGCTTTCTTT.

The CDR3 sequence: CASSIRQGSSGNTIYF. The DNA of the CDR3 is TGTGCCAGCAGTATCCGACAGGGCAGCTCTGGAAACACCATATATTTT. This chain joins TRBV12-3 or TRBV12-4 and TRBJ1-3, with 7 bases matching TRBD1. V trimming: 5 bases; J trimming: 0 bases; junction bases outside the gene matches: 7. The CDR3 is made up of 16 amino acids.

Ten or more counts support this clonotype. V usage is TRBV18 and J usage is TRBJ2-7, with TRBD1 as a possible D gene (6 bases). The CDR3 extends over 14 amino acids. Germline CDR1 reads KGHSH; CDR2 reads LQKENI. V dropped 3 bases and J dropped 3 bases, with 12 bases sitting between them. The CDR3 region has the DNA TGTGCCAGCTCACCGGACAGTGTCGGCTACGAGCAGTACTTC. It is translated as CASSPDSVGYEQYF.

This clonotype was found a few times. The J gene is TRBJ2-3, the V gene TRBV24-1; 9 nucleotides line up with TRBD2. Unmatched junction bases numbered 1, after V lost 3 bases and J lost 1 base. Germline-derived CDR1 and CDR2 are KGHDR and SFDVKD. The CDR3 spans 15 residues. The CDR3 spells CATSDVAGGTDTQYF. The CDR3 bases are TGTGCCACCAGTGATGTAGCGGGGGGCACAGATACGCAGTATTTT.

This clonotype was counted ten times or more. V usage is TRBV20-1 and J usage is TRBJ1-3; 9 nucleotides match TRBD1. This CDR3 region has 16 residues. After removal of 2 bases from V and 2 bases from J, the junction contained 7 bases not matched to a gene. CDR1 and CDR2 from the germline V gene are DFQATT and SNEGSKA (reference sequence). The DNA for the CDR3 is TGCAGTGCTAGACCGCACCGGGACAGGGCTGGAAACACCATATATTTT. Its protein product is CSARPHRDRAGNTIYF.

This clonotype has more than one count but fewer than ten. The chain links TRBV2 to TRBJ1-6, with D perhaps TRBD1 (6 bases). CDR3 length: 15 residues. Germline CDR1 SNHLY, CDR2 FYNNEI. V lost 8 bases and J 7 bases, leaving 18 bases between the germline ends. The CDR3 loop reads CASGGRGPRNSPLHF. DNA for the CDR3: TGTGCCAGCGGTGGCCGGGGGCCCAGAAATTCACCCCTCCACTTT.

The chain has TRBV7-2 and TRBJ2-5; 9 bases are shared with TRBD2. CDR1 and CDR2 from the germline V gene are SGHTA and FQGNSA. With 5 bases clipped from V and 2 bases from J, the junction kept 9 bases outside the gene matches. The CDR3 extends over 16 amino acids. As DNA, the CDR3 is TGTGCCAGCAGCGCTATTGGGCTAGCGGGACAAGAGACCCAGTACTTC. Translated: CASSAIGLAGQETQYF. Full variable domain (remainder filled in from reference TRBV7-2 and TRBJ2-5): GAGVSQSPSNKVTEKGKDVELRCDPISGHTALYWYRQSLGQGLEFLIYFQGNSAPDKSGLPSDRFSAERTGGSVSTLTIQRTQQEDSAVYLCASSAIGLAGQETQYFGPGTRLLVL.

This clonotype has more than one count but fewer than ten. The rearrangement joins TRBV2 to TRBJ2-2; D gene ambiguous. This CDR3 has 17 amino acids. Deletions cut 8 bases from V and 0 bases from J, with 19 bases between. Germline CDR1 SNHLY, CDR2 FYNNEI. The chain's CDR3 is CASGPDTRGPNTGELFF. The CDR3 DNA is TGTGCCAGCGGACCCGATACTCGCGGCCCGAACACCGGGGAGCTGTTTTTT.

This clonotype has just a few counts. This chain connects TRBV2 to TRBJ1-6, with unresolved D. The germline gives CDR1 SNHLY, CDR2 FYNNEI. Trimming took 7 bases from V and 0 from J, leaving 10 bases between them. The CDR3 is 15 amino acids. The CDR3 loop is CASILGSSYNSPLHF. The CDR3 nucleotides read TGTGCCAGCATTTTAGGGAGCTCCTATAATTCACCCCTCCACTTT. Full variable domain (missing parts from reference TRBV2 and TRBJ1-6): EPEVTQTPSHQVTQMGQEVILRCVPISNHLYFYWYRQILGQKVEFLVSFYNNEISEKSEIFDDQFSVERPDGSNFTLKIRSTKLEDSAMYFCASILGSSYNSPLHFGNGTRLTVT.

The chain employs TRBV29-1 and TRBJ2-7; TRBD1 matches 7 bases. The CDR3 is 12 amino acids. Looked up from germline, CDR1 is SQVTM and CDR2 is ANQGSEA. Unmatched junction bases numbered 7, after V lost 6 bases and J lost 5 bases. As DNA, the CDR3 is TGCAGCGTCAATACAGGGGTTAACGAGCAGTACTTC. It is translated as CSVNTGVNEQYF.

Only a few counts were recorded for this clonotype. The chain employs TRBV5-4 and TRBJ2-7; possibly TRBD1 or TRBD2 for D (5 bases each). The V gene's germline CDR1 is SGHNT and CDR2 YYREEE (reference sequence). The V and J ends lost 5 bases and 2 bases respectively, with 17 bases between them. This CDR3 has 15 amino acids. In DNA form, the CDR3 reads TGTGCCAGCAGAGACATGGGGGTCCTAGCCTACGAGCAGTACTTC. It yields the protein CASRDMGVLAYEQYF.

This clonotype came up a few times. The rearrangement uses TRBV10-3 and TRBJ2-7; 9 bases map to TRBD1. CDR3 size: 11 residues. Per germline, CDR1 ENHRY and CDR2 SYGVKD. Germline trimming cut 8 bases from V and 5 bases from J; bases unmatched to any gene: 1. The CDR3 DNA is TGTGCCATCGGACAGGGGCACGAGCAGTACTTC. Residues: CAIGQGHEQYF.

The CDR3 reads CASSALAVKAKNIQYF. The CDR3 DNA reads as TGTGCCAGCTCAGCCCTAGCGGTGAAAGCCAAAAACATTCAGTACTTC. This chain uses TRBV13 with TRBJ2-4, with TRBD2 identical over 7 bases. Germline loops: CDR1 PRHDT, CDR2 FYEKMQ (reference sequence). Trimming cost V 8 bases and J 0 bases; bases outside gene matches: 10. This CDR3 comprises 16 residues.